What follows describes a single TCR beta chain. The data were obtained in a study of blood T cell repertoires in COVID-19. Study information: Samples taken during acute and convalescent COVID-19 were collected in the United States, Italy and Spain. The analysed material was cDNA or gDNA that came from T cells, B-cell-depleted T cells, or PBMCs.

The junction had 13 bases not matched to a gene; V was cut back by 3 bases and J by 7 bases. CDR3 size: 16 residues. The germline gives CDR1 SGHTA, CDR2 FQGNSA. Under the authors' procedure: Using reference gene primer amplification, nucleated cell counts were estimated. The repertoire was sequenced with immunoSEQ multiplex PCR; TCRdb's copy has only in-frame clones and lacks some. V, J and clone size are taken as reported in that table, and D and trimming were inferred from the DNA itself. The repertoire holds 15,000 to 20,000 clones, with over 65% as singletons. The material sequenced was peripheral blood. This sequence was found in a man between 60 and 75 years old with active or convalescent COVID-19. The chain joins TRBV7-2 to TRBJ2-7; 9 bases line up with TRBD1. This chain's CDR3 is CASSFSQGQGRQEQYF. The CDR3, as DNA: TGTGCCAGCAGCTTTTCCCAGGGACAGGGCCGTCAAGAGCAGTACTTC.